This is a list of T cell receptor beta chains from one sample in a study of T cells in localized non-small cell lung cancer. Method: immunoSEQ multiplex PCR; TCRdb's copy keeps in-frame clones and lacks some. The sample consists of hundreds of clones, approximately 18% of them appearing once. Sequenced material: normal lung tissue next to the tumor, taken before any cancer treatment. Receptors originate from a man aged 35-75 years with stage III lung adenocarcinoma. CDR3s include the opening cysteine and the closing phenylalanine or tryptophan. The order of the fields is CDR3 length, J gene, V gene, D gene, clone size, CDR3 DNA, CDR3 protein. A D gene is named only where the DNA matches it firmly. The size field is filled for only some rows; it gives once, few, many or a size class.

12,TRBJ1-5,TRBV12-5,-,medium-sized,TGTGCCAGCACCTTGGGAATGATGCCCCAGCATTTT,CASTLGMMPQHF
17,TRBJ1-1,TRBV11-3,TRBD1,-,TGTGCCAGCAGCTGGAGGGACAGGGGAAGGTTGGGCACTGAAGCTTTCTTT,CASSWRDRGRLGTEAFF
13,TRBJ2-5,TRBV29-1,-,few,TGCAGCGCCTCCCCGACAGAGGCAGAGACCCAGTACTTC,CSASPTEAETQYF
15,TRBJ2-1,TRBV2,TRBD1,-,TGTGCCAGCACCCCGGACAGGGGGCGTAGAAATGAGCAGTTCTTC,CASTPDRGRRNEQFF
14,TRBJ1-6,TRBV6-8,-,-,TGTGCCAGCAGCCCGGGGAGGGGCAGCTCACCCCTCCACTTT,CASSPGRGSSPLHF
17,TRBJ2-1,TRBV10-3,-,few,TGTGCCATCAGTGAGTCGATGGCGGGCGATACCTACAATGAGCAGTTCTTC,CAISESMAGDTYNEQFF
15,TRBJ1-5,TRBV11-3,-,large,TGTGCCAGCAGCTTTGAGGGACATAGCAATCAGCCCCAGCATTTT,CASSFEGHSNQPQHF
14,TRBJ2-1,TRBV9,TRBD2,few,TGTGCCAGCAGTGAAGTGTTGGGGCTAGCGGTACAGTTCTTC,CASSEVLGLAVQFF
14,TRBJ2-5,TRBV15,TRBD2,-,TGTGCCGCTGCGGGGGGCGGGAGGATGGAGACCCAGTACTTC,CAAAGGGRMETQYF
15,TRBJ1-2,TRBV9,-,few,TGTGCCAGCAGCGTAGGCCCAGGCGTAGCAAGTGGCTACACCTTC,CASSVGPGVASGYTF
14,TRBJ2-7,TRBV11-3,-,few,TGTGCCAGCAGTCTCGGATTCTTTTCCCACGAGCAGTACTTC,CASSLGFFSHEQYF
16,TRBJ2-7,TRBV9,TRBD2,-,TGTGCCAGCAGCGTCAGCGGACTAGCCCAACTGGGCGAGCAGTACTTC,CASSVSGLAQLGEQYF
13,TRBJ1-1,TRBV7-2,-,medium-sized,TGTGCCAGCAGCGCGGGGGGGAACACTGAAGCTTTCTTT,CASSAGGNTEAFF
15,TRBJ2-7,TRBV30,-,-,TGTGCCTGGATAGAGGACAGAGGCTCAATGGACGAGCAGTACTTC,CAWIEDRGSMDEQYF
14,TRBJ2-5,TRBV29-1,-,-,TGCAGCGTTAGAGTCCTGCCCTACCAAGAGACCCAGTACTTC,CSVRVLPYQETQYF
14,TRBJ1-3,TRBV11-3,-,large,TGTGCCAGCAGCTTAGGGGAGGGAGTAAACACCATATATTTT,CASSLGEGVNTIYF
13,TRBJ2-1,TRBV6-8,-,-,TGTGCCAGCAGAGAACCAGCGTACAATGAGCAGTTCTTC,CASREPAYNEQFF
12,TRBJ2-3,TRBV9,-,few,TGTGCCAGCAGCGTAGGAACAGATACGCAGTATTTT,CASSVGTDTQYF
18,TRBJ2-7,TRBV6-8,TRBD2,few,TGTGCCAGCAGTTACTCGAGGGTTTTGGGGACTAGGTCCCACGAGCAGTACTTC,CASSYSRVLGTRSHEQYF
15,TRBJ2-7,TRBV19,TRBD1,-,TGTGCCAGTAGCCGCGGCGGGACAGGCGTGAACGAGCAGTACTTC,CASSRGGTGVNEQYF
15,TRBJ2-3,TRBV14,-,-,TGTGCCAGCAGCGAAAACCGGGGCCGCACAGATACGCAGTATTTT,CASSENRGRTDTQYF
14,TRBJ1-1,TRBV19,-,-,TGTGCCAGTAGTATGGTGGGAAGAAACACTGAAGCTTTCTTT,CASSMVGRNTEAFF
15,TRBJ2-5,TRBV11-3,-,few,TGTGCCAGCAGCCCAGGGGCCGCCCTCCAAGAGACCCAGTACTTC,CASSPGAALQETQYF
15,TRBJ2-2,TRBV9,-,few,TGTGCCAGCAGAGAGCGATCTGGGGGGACCGGGGAGCTGTTTTTT,CASRERSGGTGELFF
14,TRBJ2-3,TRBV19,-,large,TGTGCCAGTAGTATAACCCCTGGTATAGATACGCAGTATTTT,CASSITPGIDTQYF
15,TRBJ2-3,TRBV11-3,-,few,TGTGCCAGCAGCCTGGGACTCCGGGTGGGAGATACGCAGTATTTT,CASSLGLRVGDTQYF
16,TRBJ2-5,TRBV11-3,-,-,TGTGCCAGCAGACCCAGGTCTAAGCCCGGGGAAGAGACCCAGTACTTC,CASRPRSKPGEETQYF
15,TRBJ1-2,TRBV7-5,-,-,TGTGCCAGCAGCTTAGACTTAGACAGGGGAGGTGGCTACACCTTC,CASSLDLDRGGGYTF
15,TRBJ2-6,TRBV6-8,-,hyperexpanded,TGTGCCAGCAGTTACGTCCTCTCTGGGGCCAACGTCCTGACTTTC,CASSYVLSGANVLTF
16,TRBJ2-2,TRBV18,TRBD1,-,TGTGCCAGCTCACCGCTGGGACAGGGTATGAAGGGGGAGCTGTTTTTT,CASSPLGQGMKGELFF
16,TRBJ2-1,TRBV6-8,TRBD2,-,TGTGCCGGCGGGGATTTTTTCCGGGGGGACGTCAATGAGCAGTTCTTC,CAGGDFFRGDVNEQFF
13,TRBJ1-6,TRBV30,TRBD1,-,TGTGCCTGGCACCCGACAGGGTATTCACCCCTCCACTTT,CAWHPTGYSPLHF
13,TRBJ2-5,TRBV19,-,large,TGTGCCAGTAGCCGACAGGTAGTAGAGACCCAGTACTTC,CASSRQVVETQYF
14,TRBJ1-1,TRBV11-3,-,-,TGTGCCAGCAGCCCCCCGACAGGTCGGACTGAAGCTTTCTTT,CASSPPTGRTEAFF
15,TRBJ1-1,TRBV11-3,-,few,TGTGCCAGCAGCCTTCTCGGGGGGACGCGGCCTGAAGCTTTCTTT,CASSLLGGTRPEAFF
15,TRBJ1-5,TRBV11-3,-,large,TGTGCCAGCAGCTTGACGACAGGATCCAATCAGCCCCAGCATTTT,CASSLTTGSNQPQHF
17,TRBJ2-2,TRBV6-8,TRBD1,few,TGTGCCATCAGTGTTGAGGGGACAGCGGAAAACACCGGGGAGCTGTTTTTT,CAISVEGTAENTGELFF
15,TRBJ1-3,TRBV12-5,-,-,TGTGCTAGTGGTTTGGAATCAGGGGCTGGAAACACCATATATTTT,CASGLESGAGNTIYF
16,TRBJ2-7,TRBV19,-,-,TGTGCCAGTAGTTTCACCCCTACACAGAGAACCTACGAGCAGTACTTC,CASSFTPTQRTYEQYF
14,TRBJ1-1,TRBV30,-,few,TGTGCCTGGAGTAGGGGGACAACGAACACTGAAGCTTTCTTT,CAWSRGTTNTEAFF
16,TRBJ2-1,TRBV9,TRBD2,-,TGTGCCAGCAGTCCCTCGGGTCAGACTAGCTGGGGTGAGCAGTTCTTC,CASSPSGQTSWGEQFF
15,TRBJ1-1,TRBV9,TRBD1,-,TGTGCCAGCAGTCAATCCAGGGGGGGTGACACTGAAGCTTTCTTT,CASSQSRGGDTEAFF
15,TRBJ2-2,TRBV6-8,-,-,TGTGCCAGCAGGAGGGGGGGGCAGCTCACCGGGGAGCTGTTTTTT,CASRRGGQLTGELFF
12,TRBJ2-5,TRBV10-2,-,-,TGCGCCAGCAGTGACATCCAAGAGACCCAGTACTTC,CASSDIQETQYF
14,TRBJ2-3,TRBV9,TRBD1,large,TGTGCCAGCAGCGCCCGACAGGGTGAAGATACGCAGTATTTT,CASSARQGEDTQYF
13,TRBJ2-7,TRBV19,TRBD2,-,TGTGCCAGTAGTATCCAGCGGGAGACCGAGCAGTACTTC,CASSIQRETEQYF
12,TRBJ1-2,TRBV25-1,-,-,TGTGCCAGCAGTGAACCGGTAGGGGGCTACACCTTC,CASSEPVGGYTF
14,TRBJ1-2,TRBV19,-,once,TGTGCCAGTAGTTCTCGTGGTGGCTGGGATGGCTACACCTTC,CASSSRGGWDGYTF